This T cell receptor (beta chain) was retrieved from a study of identifying expanded T cells in peripheral blood. Here immunoSEQ multiplex PCR was the method, and the copy in TCRdb shows in-frame clones only, minus some. The sample holds 100,000 or so clones, around nine tenths seen once. The receptor's source is a person between 18 and 75 years old in good health. Sample: blood.

The CDR3 is CASRPRGVTDTQYF. In DNA, the CDR3 is TGTGCCAGCAGACCGCGGGGGGTCACAGATACGCAGTATTTT. The rearrangement joins TRBV6-5 to TRBJ2-3; 8 bases map to TRBD2. V lost 6 bases, J lost 2 bases, and 4 bases stayed unmatched. The germline V gene encodes CDR1 MNHEY and CDR2 SVGAGI. This CDR3 region has 14 residues.